This T cell receptor (beta chain) came from a study of response to subunit inactivated influenza vaccine. Per germline, CDR1 MNHEY and CDR2 SVGEGT. The CDR3 loop spans 16 amino acids. V dropped 6 bases and J dropped 4; count of bases not matched to a gene: 13. One entry per CDR3 protein results from TCRdb running MiXCR on the RT-PCR reads. The sample consists of under 950,000 distinct CDR3 sequences, around 20% of them appearing once. This sequence was found in a middle-aged man who received an inactivated influenza vaccine. The chain recombines TRBV6-2 or TRBV6-3 with TRBJ2-3; 7 bases fit TRBD2. Specimen: PBMCs from blood, collected 5 to 6 days after vaccination. The CDR3: CASSNPFAGVADTQYF. The CDR3 bases are TGTGCCAGCAGCAATCCTTTTGCGGGGGTAGCAGATACGCAGTATTTT.